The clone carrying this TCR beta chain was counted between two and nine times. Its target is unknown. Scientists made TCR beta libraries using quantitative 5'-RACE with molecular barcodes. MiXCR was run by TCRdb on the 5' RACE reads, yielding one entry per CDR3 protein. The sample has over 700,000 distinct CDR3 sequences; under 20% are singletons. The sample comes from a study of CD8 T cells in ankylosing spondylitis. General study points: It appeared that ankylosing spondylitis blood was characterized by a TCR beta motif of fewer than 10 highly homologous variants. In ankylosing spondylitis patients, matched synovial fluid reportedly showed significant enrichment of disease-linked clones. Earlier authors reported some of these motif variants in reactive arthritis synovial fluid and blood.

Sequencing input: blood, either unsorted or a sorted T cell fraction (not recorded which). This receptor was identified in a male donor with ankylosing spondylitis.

CDR3 loop: CASSESGLAGPGEQFF. The CDR3 nucleotides read TGTGCCAGCAGTGAATCGGGGCTAGCGGGCCCAGGGGAGCAGTTCTTC. V and J are TRBV6-4 and TRBJ2-1; 8 nucleotides align to TRBD2. CDR1 and CDR2 from the germline V gene are MRHNA and SNTAGT. V was pared by 3 bases and J by 10 bases, with 14 bases of the junction left unmatched. The CDR3 is 16 residues long.